This is a list of T cell receptor beta chains from one sample in a study of blood T cell repertoires in COVID-19. The data were produced by immunoSEQ multiplex PCR, yet TCRdb's version contains in-frame clones alone and is incomplete. The sample lists 200,000 to 250,000 clones, just over 85% occurring once. Sequencing used peripheral blood. The receptors shown here come from a man aged 18 to 30 with active or convalescent COVID-19. The CDR3 runs from the conserved cysteine through the conserved F or W. D genes are given only for firm matches. Clone size is stated in some rows and not others, as once, few, many or a class when expanded.

13 - TRBJ1-2 TRBV12-3/TRBV12-4 - CASSSRTVYGYTF TGTGCCAGCAGTTCCCGGACAGTCTATGGCTACACCTTC
17 TRBD2 TRBJ2-1 TRBV4-3 - CASSQDLGGRVYNEQFF TGCGCCAGCAGCCAAGATTTGGGCGGGAGGGTCTACAATGAGCAGTTCTTC
14 - TRBJ1-2 TRBV6-6 - CASSYSRENYGYTF TGTGCCAGCAGTTACTCGAGGGAGAACTATGGCTACACCTTC
14 TRBD2 TRBJ2-1 TRBV27 - CASHPGLAGNEQFF TGTGCCAGCCATCCGGGACTAGCGGGGAATGAGCAGTTCTTC
12 TRBD1 TRBJ1-2 TRBV2 - CARTGTGDGYTF TGTGCCAGGACCGGGACAGGCGACGGCTACACCTTC
11 TRBD1 TRBJ1-1 TRBV19 - CASDRGTEAFF TGTGCCAGCGACAGGGGCACTGAAGCTTTCTTT
15 TRBD2 TRBJ2-3 TRBV25-1 - CASSDGGRGTDTQYF TGTGCCAGCAGTGATGGCGGGAGGGGCACAGATACGCAGTATTTT
13 - TRBJ1-2 TRBV6-5 - CASDERLGYGYTF TGTGCCAGCGACGAGAGGCTAGGCTATGGCTACACCTTC
11 - TRBJ1-1 TRBV29-1 once CSVAGGFEAFF TGCAGCGTCGCCGGGGGTTTCGAGGCTTTCTTT
20 - TRBJ1-5 TRBV12-2 - CASRLPPDMRARCSNQPQHF TGTGCAAGTCGCTTACCACCCGACATGCGGGCGCGGTGTAGCAATCAGCCCCAGCATTTT
14 - TRBJ1-4 TRBV25-1 - CASSGGFTNEKLFF TGTGCCAGCAGTGGCGGGTTTACTAATGAAAAACTGTTTTTT
15 - TRBJ2-3 TRBV5-6 - CASSLPGTPTDTQYF TGTGCCAGCAGCTTGCCCGGGACTCCCACAGATACGCAGTATTTT
14 - TRBJ1-2 TRBV18 - CASSPTGEYYGYTF TGTGCCAGCTCACCAACCGGGGAGTATTATGGCTACACCTTC
14 TRBD1 TRBJ1-5 TRBV6-4 - CASSPQGAGQPQHF TGTGCCAGCAGTCCCCAGGGGGCCGGTCAGCCCCAGCATTTT
14 TRBD1 TRBJ2-3 TRBV7-9 - CASSLDRRTDTQYF TGTGCCAGCAGCTTGGACAGGCGCACAGATACGCAGTATTTT
15 - TRBJ1-2 TRBV6-7 - CASSNRAGCNYGYTF TGTGCCAGCAGTAATAGAGCAGGGTGTAACTATGGCTACACCTTC
16 - TRBJ1-5 TRBV7-2 - CASSLEGGASNQPQHF TGTGCCAGCAGCTTAGAGGGCGGGGCCAGCAATCAGCCCCAGCATTTT
16 TRBD2 TRBJ2-3 TRBV7-7 - CASSLGLAGGADTQYF TGTGCCAGCAGCTTGGGACTAGCGGGAGGGGCAGATACGCAGTATTTT
13 - TRBJ1-3 TRBV7-2 - CASSTTWGNTIYF TGTGCCAGCAGCACGACTTGGGGAAACACCATATATTTT
15 - TRBJ2-1 TRBV27 - CASSFGGPSYNEQFF TGTGCCAGCAGTTTTGGAGGGCCGTCCTACAATGAGCAGTTCTTC
15 - TRBJ1-4 TRBV21-1 once CASSKDVGVGEKLFF TGTGCCAGCAGCAAAGATGTCGGGGTTGGCGAAAAACTGTTTTTT
14 TRBD1 TRBJ2-7 TRBV28 - CASSLRTGGAEQYF TGTGCCAGCAGTCTCCGGACAGGGGGGGCCGAGCAGTACTTC
16 TRBD1 TRBJ1-5 TRBV28 - CASSLERGLGNQPQHF TGTGCCAGCAGTTTAGAAAGGGGGCTTGGCAATCAGCCCCAGCATTTT
15 TRBD2 TRBJ2-5 TRBV5-1 - CASSTVTSGQETQYF TGCGCCAGCAGCACGGTAACTAGCGGCCAAGAGACCCAGTACTTC
18 - TRBJ2-7 TRBV4-1 once CASSHPTSDSIGGYEQYF TGCGCCAGCAGCCACCCCACGTCCGACTCGATCGGAGGCTACGAGCAGTACTTC
13 - TRBJ2-1 TRBV24-1 - CATSGEQLGEQFF TGTGCCACCAGTGGTGAACAGTTAGGTGAGCAGTTCTTC
15 TRBD2 TRBJ2-2 TRBV4-2 once CASSQDGGRTGELFF TGTGCCAGCAGCCAAGATGGCGGGAGAACCGGGGAGCTGTTTTTT
15 - TRBJ1-3 TRBV3-1/TRBV3-2 - CASSPPGGPGNTIYF TGTGCCAGCAGCCCGCCGGGGGGCCCAGGAAACACCATATATTTT
12 - TRBJ1-1 TRBV29-1 - CSTRAGDTEAFF TGCAGCACCCGGGCGGGGGACACTGAAGCTTTCTTT
14 TRBD1 TRBJ2-7 TRBV7-2 - CASSFGTGGYEQYF TGTGCCAGCAGCTTCGGGACAGGGGGCTACGAGCAGTACTTC
14 - TRBJ1-1 TRBV4-3 - CASSQGGLNTEAFF TGCGCCAGCAGCCAAGGGGGCTTGAACACTGAAGCTTTCTTT
14 - TRBJ2-2 TRBV5-1 - CASSFRQTTGELFF TGCGCCAGCAGCTTCAGACAAACCACCGGGGAGCTGTTTTTT
17 TRBD2 TRBJ2-5 TRBV5-6 - CASSSRLAGGPEETQYF TGTGCCAGCAGCTCCCGACTAGCGGGAGGGCCGGAGGAGACCCAGTACTTC
14 - TRBJ2-7 TRBV4-1 - CASSLGGAAYEQYF TGCGCCAGCAGCCTAGGCGGCGCCGCCTACGAGCAGTACTTC
17 - TRBJ2-1 TRBV5-3 - CARILPAVYSSYNEQFF TGTGCCAGAATACTCCCGGCCGTATACAGCTCCTACAATGAGCAGTTCTTC
14 TRBD1 TRBJ1-2 TRBV5-4 - CASSLTGGATGYTF TGTGCCAGCAGCTTAACAGGGGGCGCTACGGGCTACACCTTC
16 TRBD2 TRBJ2-5 TRBV5-1 - CASSTGLAGAGETQYF TGCGCCAGCAGCACGGGACTAGCGGGAGCTGGGGAGACCCAGTACTTC
19 TRBD2 TRBJ2-1 TRBV27 - CASSLKSPIAGGIGNEQFF TGTGCCAGCAGTTTAAAGTCCCCAATAGCGGGAGGGATTGGGAATGAGCAGTTCTTC
15 TRBD1 TRBJ1-2 TRBV5-4 - CASSSFRDRAFGYTF TGTGCCAGCAGCTCCTTTCGGGACAGGGCGTTTGGCTACACCTTC
15 TRBD1 TRBJ1-5 TRBV7-2 few CASSFLSRGDQPQHF TGTGCCAGCAGCTTCCTTAGCAGGGGGGATCAGCCCCAGCATTTT
12 - TRBJ2-7 TRBV7-9 - CASSFGTYEQYF TGTGCCAGCAGCTTCGGGACCTACGAGCAGTACTTC
15 TRBD1 TRBJ1-2 TRBV4-3 - CASSQDFAGQWTYTF TGCGCCAGCAGCCAAGATTTCGCGGGACAGTGGACTTACACCTTC
16 TRBD1 TRBJ1-4 TRBV5-4 - CASSLKGTGKGEKLFF TGTGCCAGCAGCTTGAAGGGGACAGGTAAAGGAGAAAAACTGTTTTTT
15 TRBD2 TRBJ2-3 TRBV7-9 - CASSLQAGGPDTQYF TGTGCCAGCAGCTTACAAGCGGGAGGGCCCGATACGCAGTATTTT
16 - TRBJ2-2 TRBV7-2 - CASSLVRLANTGELFF TGTGCCAGCAGCTTAGTGAGACTAGCGAACACCGGGGAGCTGTTTTTT
13 TRBD1 TRBJ1-1 TRBV29-1 - CSATGVLIAEAFF TGCAGCGCTACAGGGGTCTTGATTGCTGAAGCTTTCTTT
16 - TRBJ2-2 TRBV28 - CASSSWDSYSPGELFF TGTGCCAGCAGTTCGTGGGACTCCTACTCCCCCGGGGAGCTGTTTTTT
18 TRBD1 TRBJ2-2 TRBV5-4 - CASSLSGTGGRSTGELFF TGTGCCAGCAGCTTGTCGGGGACAGGGGGCCGTAGCACCGGGGAGCTGTTTTTT
16 - TRBJ1-1 TRBV5-4 - CASSLAQGFVRTEAFF TGTGCCAGCAGCTTGGCCCAGGGTTTCGTGCGCACTGAAGCTTTCTTT